These 31 T cell receptor beta chains were sequenced from one sample in a study of spatial heterogeneity in lung cancer. This sample's time point: sample taken at primary tumor resection. Overall study results and limits: Tumors with more nonsynonymous mutations had more expanded intratumoral alpha and beta TCRs.

TCRdb redid the calling of the 5' RACE reads with MiXCR, one entry per CDR3 protein. The sample includes fewer than 4,500 distinct CDR3 sequences, about 6.3% seen only once; the top ten take 34%. These TCRs' antigens remain unknown. The source material was lung tumor tissue, sampled at surgery. The receptors were sampled from a male donor with early-stage non-small cell lung cancer.

This clonotype came up many times. The chain combines TRBV5-1 with TRBJ2-3, with 8 bases matching TRBD1. The CDR3 runs 16 residues. Germline-derived CDR1 and CDR2 are SGHRS and YFSETQ. CDR3 sequence (DNA): TGCGCGTGCAGGCAGGGGGCTTCACTTTTCACAGATACGCAGTATTTT. It codes for CACRQGASLFTDTQYF.

This clonotype was seen ten or more times. The chain couples TRBV27 to TRBJ2-5, with D uncertain. This CDR3 is built from 15 residues. V dropped 3 bases and J dropped 0 bases, with 11 bases sitting between them. Looked up from germline, CDR1 is MNHEY and CDR2 is SMNVEV (reference sequence). CDR3 DNA sequence: TGTGCCAGCAGTTTGGCGGTAGGGTACCAAGAGACCCAGTACTTC. Translation gives CASSLAVGYQETQYF.

This clonotype has a count of ten or more. The chain carries TRBV12-3 or TRBV12-4 and TRBJ1-1; D ambiguous. Trimming stripped 3 bases from V and 5 bases from J, with 10 bases between. The CDR3 length is 13 residues. CDR3 region: CASSFSKGTEAFF. CDR3 in DNA: TGTGCCAGCAGTTTTTCCAAAGGGACTGAAGCTTTCTTT.

In its sample, this clonotype was seen many times. This chain uses TRBV18 with TRBJ2-7; D may be TRBD1 (6 bases). The length of the CDR3 is 14 residues. Trimming left V 2 bases short and J 0 bases short, with 8 bases between. Germline values: CDR1 KGHSH, CDR2 LQKENI. The CDR3 sequence: CASSPDRFSYEQYF. The DNA for the CDR3 is TGTGCCAGCTCACCAGACAGGTTCTCCTACGAGCAGTACTTC.

There are many counts of this clonotype. V is TRBV6-5 and J is TRBJ2-1; 10 bases agree with TRBD1. CDR1 and CDR2 from the germline V gene are MNHEY and SVGAGI. The CDR3 is made up of 14 amino acids. V was clipped by 2 bases and J by 7 bases; unmatched bases: 2. The CDR3, as DNA: TGTGCCAGCAGTTACGGGACAGGGGTTAATGAGCAGTTCTTC. Its protein product is CASSYGTGVNEQFF.

This clonotype appeared many times. This chain uses TRBV5-1 with TRBJ2-1, with D perhaps assigned TRBD1 or TRBD2 (5 bases each). This CDR3 has 12 residues. Deletions cut 0 bases from V and 7 bases from J, with 5 bases between. Germline CDR1 and CDR2: SGHRS and YFSETQ. The CDR3 sequence: CASSLGGNEQFF. In nucleotides, the CDR3 is TGCGCCAGCAGCTTGGGGGGGAATGAGCAGTTCTTC.

By share of the sample, this clonotype is medium-sized. The chain combines TRBV6-1 with TRBJ2-7; D may be TRBD1 (5 bases). The CDR3 extends over 15 amino acids. Trimming removed 3 bases from V and 7 bases from J, with 19 bases in between. CDR1 is MNHNS and CDR2 is SASEGT in the germline V gene. The CDR3 nucleotides are TGTGCCAGCAGTGAGGTCACAACTGGGGCGAGTGAGCAGTACTTC. This encodes CASSEVTTGASEQYF.

This clonotype was recorded only once. A much bigger clone sits one base away, suggesting this may be a read error. The genes are TRBV6-2 or TRBV6-3 and TRBJ2-2; D not certain. Germline values: CDR1 MNHEY, CDR2 SVGEGT. The CDR3 has 11 residues. CDR3 region: CTSRDTGELFF. The CDR3 coding sequence is TGTACCAGTAGGGACACCGGGGAGCTGTTTTTT.

This clonotype was observed many times. The CDR3 protein is CASSWTSGDTGELFF. The CDR3 DNA is TGTGCCAGCAGCTGGACTAGCGGGGACACCGGGGAGCTGTTTTTT. The chain joins TRBV11-2 to TRBJ2-2; 12 nucleotides align to TRBD2. Germline CDR1 SGHAT, CDR2 FQNNGV. Trimming took 4 bases from V and 3 from J; bases not matched to a gene: 0. The CDR3 sequence is 15 residues long. Full variable domain (remainder filled in from reference TRBV11-2 and TRBJ2-2): EAGVAQSPRYKIIEKRQSVAFWCNPISGHATLYWYQQILGQGPKLLIQFQNNGVVDDSQLPKDRFSAERLKGVDSTLKIQPAKLEDSAVYLCASSWTSGDTGELFFGEGSRLTVL.

This clonotype was recorded many times. The chain joins TRBV7-9 to TRBJ1-3; no firm D call. Germline V gives CDR1 SEHNR, CDR2 FQNEAQ (reference sequence). This CDR3 is built from 11 residues. V lost 8 bases, J lost 3 bases, and 5 bases lay in between. The CDR3 spells CASPFGNTIYF. In DNA form, the CDR3 reads TGTGCCAGCCCCTTTGGAAACACCATATATTTT.

For the CDR3, the DNA is TGTGCCAGCAGCCTAAAGAGGGCCAGAGATACGCAGTATTTT. It encodes CASSLKRARDTQYF. The V gene is TRBV12-3 or TRBV12-4, the J gene TRBJ2-3; D is perhaps TRBD2 (5 bases). Trimming removed 6 bases from V and 5 bases from J, with 15 bases in between. This CDR3 region has 14 residues.

This clonotype was seen at least ten times. The chain links TRBV28 to TRBJ2-7; 11 bases are a match to TRBD2. The CDR3 consists of 16 residues. Germline trimming cut 4 bases from V and 5 bases from J; bases unmatched to any gene: 10. Looked up from germline, CDR1 is MDHEN and CDR2 is SYDVKM. In nucleotides, the CDR3 is TGTGCCAGCAGTTCGACTAGCGGGACGCCCCGCCACGAGCAGTACTTC. Translation: CASSSTSGTPRHEQYF.

This clonotype qualifies as medium-sized. V usage is TRBV28 and J usage is TRBJ2-1; TRBD2 matches at 9 bases. The CDR3 is made up of 14 amino acids. Trimming took 7 bases from V and 3 from J; bases not matched to a gene: 4. Germline CDR1 is MDHEN and CDR2 is SYDVKM. CDR3 residues: CASILTSGYNEQFF. In DNA form, the CDR3 reads TGTGCCAGCATCCTGACTAGCGGCTACAATGAGCAGTTCTTC.

By sample fraction, this clonotype is medium-sized. This chain connects TRBV6-1 to TRBJ2-2; possible D gene TRBD2, 6 bases. The CDR3 runs to 17 residues. V was cut by 7 bases and J by 0 bases, with 18 bases left in between. Germline CDR1 and CDR2: MNHNS and SASEGT. CDR3 amino acids: CASTKGRLATNTGELFF. Written as DNA, the CDR3 is TGTGCCAGCACCAAAGGGAGGCTAGCGACGAACACCGGGGAGCTGTTTTTT.

Relative to its sample, this clonotype is medium-sized. The chain links TRBV6-5 to TRBJ1-2; 9 bases map to TRBD1. Looked up from germline, CDR1 is MNHEY and CDR2 is SVGAGI. Losses at the gene ends were 5 bases for V and 7 bases for J; bases not matched to a gene: 11. There are 15 residues in the CDR3. The CDR3 spells CASSQEDRGPSGYTF. CDR3 nucleotide sequence: TGTGCCAGCAGTCAGGAGGACAGGGGCCCCTCTGGCTACACCTTC.

In its sample, this clonotype was seen many times. This chain uses TRBV7-8 with TRBJ1-6, with 8 bases identical to TRBD1. The CDR3 totals 13 residues. With V trimmed by 5 bases and J by 16 bases, 10 bases remained unmatched. Germline V gene lookup returns CDR1 SGHVS and CDR2 FQNEAQ. CDR3 nucleotide sequence: TGTGCCAGCAGCGCCGCCTCGGACAGGGTGCTCCACTTT. Residues: CASSAASDRVLHF. Supplemented by reference TRBV7-8 and TRBJ1-6, the full variable domain reads GAGVSQSPRYKVAKRGQDVALRCDPISGHVSLFWYQQALGQGPEFLTYFQNEAQLDKSGLPSDRFFAERPEGSVSTLKIQRTQQEDSAVYLCASSAASDRVLHFGNGTRLTVT.

This clonotype was seen at least ten times. V and J are TRBV20-1 and TRBJ2-7; no firm D call. V was pared by 1 base and J by 0 bases, with 7 bases between. The CDR3 is 13 amino acids. CDR1 is DFQATT and CDR2 is SNEGSKA in the germline V gene (reference sequence). The CDR3 sequence is CSARGQYSYEQYF. CDR3 bases: TGCAGTGCTAGAGGGCAGTACTCCTACGAGCAGTACTTC.

This clonotype has ten or more counts. The genes are TRBV5-1 and TRBJ2-3; D is tentatively TRBD1 or TRBD2 (5 bases each). Germline values: CDR1 SGHRS, CDR2 YFSETQ. V lost 6 bases to trimming and J lost 6 bases, with 17 bases between them. CDR3 length: 14 residues. In DNA, the CDR3 is TGCGCCAGCACCGGGTCCCTCGGGGCGGATACGCAGTATTTT. Amino acid sequence: CASTGSLGADTQYF.

This clonotype was detected a few times. The rearrangement joins TRBV12-3 or TRBV12-4 to TRBJ1-2, with D possibly TRBD1 on 6 matching bases. The CDR3 extends over 12 amino acids. The germline V and J ends were trimmed by 5 bases and 4 bases, with 8 bases remaining between them. CDR3 region: CASSEQGYGYTF. The CDR3 region has the DNA TGTGCCAGCAGTGAACAGGGCTATGGCTACACCTTC.

This clonotype ranks as medium-sized (0.01 to 0.1%). The chain uses TRBV11-2 and TRBJ1-1; weak D call: TRBD1 (6 bases). The CDR3 extends over 14 amino acids. Germline values: CDR1 SGHAT, CDR2 FQNNGV. The ends were cut back, 4 bases at V and 4 bases at J, with 13 bases in the middle. The CDR3 DNA sequence: TGTGCCAGCAGCTACGTCGAAGGGGGCACTGAAGCTTTCTTT. Its protein is CASSYVEGGTEAFF.

This clonotype was observed many times. The chain is built from TRBV12-3 or TRBV12-4 and TRBJ2-3; D not certain. Between the trimmed V and J ends, which lost 4 bases and 8 bases, there was a span of 10 bases. This CDR3 spans 12 amino acids. The CDR3 nucleotides are TGTGCCAGCAGTTCGGACGTAGGTACGCAGTATTTT. Its translation: CASSSDVGTQYF.

This clonotype has just a few counts. The chain combines TRBV20-1 with TRBJ2-4, with TRBD1 as a possible D gene (7 bases). The germline V gene has CDR1 DFQATT and CDR2 SNEGSKA (reference sequence). The CDR3 sequence is 16 residues long. V dropped 0 bases and J dropped 0 bases, with 12 bases sitting between them. CDR3 sequence (DNA): TGCAGTGCTAGAGACAGGGGGGACATAGCCAAAAACATTCAGTACTTC. It specifies CSARDRGDIAKNIQYF.

By proportion, this clonotype is medium-sized. The chain has TRBV12-3 or TRBV12-4 and TRBJ2-1; 13 bases map to TRBD2. Losses at the gene ends were 4 bases for V and 9 bases for J; bases not matched to a gene: 3. The CDR3 spans 14 residues. The CDR3 nucleotides are TGTGCCAGCAGTTGGACTAGCGGGAGTCGTGAGCAGTTCTTC. Its translation is CASSWTSGSREQFF.

This clonotype counts as medium-sized. J is TRBJ2-3 and V is TRBV7-3; the match to TRBD2 covers 7 bases. The junction had 8 bases not matched to a gene; V was cut back by 2 bases and J by 3 bases. The length of the CDR3 is 16 residues. CDR1 and CDR2 from the germline V gene are SGHTA and FQGTGA. CDR3 protein: CASSLGGGSETDTQYF. The CDR3 region has the DNA TGTGCCAGCAGCTTAGGCGGCGGGAGTGAAACAGATACGCAGTATTTT.

This clonotype was detected ten times or more. This chain uses TRBV6-1 with TRBJ2-4; TRBD1 matches 11 bases. CDR1 MNHNS and CDR2 SASEGT come from the germline V gene. This CDR3 comprises 18 residues. Trimming removed 7 bases from V and 2 bases from J; junction bases left unmatched: 13. CDR3 loop: CASNGQGALGTTKNIQYF. The CDR3 DNA sequence: TGTGCCAGCAACGGACAGGGGGCTCTAGGAACGACCAAAAACATTCAGTACTTC.

At least ten counts were recorded for this clonotype. DNA of the CDR3: TGTGCCAGCAGCTTAGTTCCGGAGACCCAGTACTTC. Protein product: CASSLVPETQYF. This chain joins TRBV7-9 and TRBJ2-5; D is unresolved. This CDR3 region has 12 residues. The germline gives CDR1 SEHNR, CDR2 FQNEAQ (reference sequence). V was clipped by 1 base and J by 5 bases, with 5 bases between them.

This clonotype is large in the sample. The chain combines TRBV20-1 with TRBJ2-7; 10 bases line up with TRBD2. V dropped 3 bases and J dropped 2; count of bases not matched to a gene: 7. Germline V gene lookup returns CDR1 DFQATT and CDR2 SNEGSKA (reference sequence). The CDR3 is 15 residues long. The CDR3 reads CSARALAGGAYEQYF. CDR3 coding DNA: TGCAGTGCTAGGGCATTAGCGGGAGGCGCCTACGAGCAGTACTTC.

By frequency in the sample, this clonotype is medium-sized (0.01 to 0.1%). The chain joins TRBV6-5 to TRBJ2-7; D perhaps matches TRBD2 (6 bases). Germline V CDR1 and CDR2: MNHEY, SVGAGI. Trimming left V 2 bases short and J 8 bases short, with 13 bases between. The CDR3 covers 13 residues. CDR3 nucleotide sequence: TGTGCCAGCAGTTACGGTGGGGAGGAGAAGCAGTACTTC. Encoded protein: CASSYGGEEKQYF.

At least ten counts were recorded for this clonotype. This rearrangement joins TRBV10-1 to TRBJ2-3, with unresolved D. There are 14 residues in the CDR3. CDR1 WNHNN and CDR2 SYGVQD come from the germline V gene (reference sequence). V was shortened by 4 bases and J by 0 bases, with 8 bases between the two germline ends. The CDR3 spells CASSGSLSTDTQYF. CDR3 DNA sequence: TGCGCCAGCAGTGGTTCTCTGAGCACAGATACGCAGTATTTT.

This clonotype is judged medium-sized. The chain has TRBV9 and TRBJ2-2, with TRBD2 matching over 9 bases. CDR3 length: 17 residues. V shed 0 bases, J shed 5 bases, and the junction held 8 bases outside the gene matches. The germline CDR1 and CDR2 sequences are SGDLS and YYNGEE. The chain's CDR3 is CASSVARGAGGTGELFF. The CDR3 nucleotides are TGTGCCAGCAGCGTAGCCCGGGGAGCGGGGGGTACCGGGGAGCTGTTTTTT.

Only a few counts were recorded for this clonotype. CDR3 amino acids: CASSPRDRAYEQYF. The CDR3 DNA is TGTGCCAGCAGCCCGAGGGACAGGGCCTACGAGCAGTACTTC. The V call is TRBV7-9, the J call TRBJ2-7, with 9 bases lining up with TRBD1. V gave up 5 bases and J gave up 2 bases; unmatched junction bases: 4. The CDR3 sequence is 14 residues long. Germline CDR1 SEHNR, CDR2 FQNEAQ (reference sequence).